The 18 T cell receptor beta chains in this list originate from one sample, sequenced in a study of neoadjuvant nivolumab and ipilimumab in lung cancer. The table came from immunoSEQ multiplex PCR; TCRdb's copy has only in-frame clones and leaves some out. The data show approximately 29,000 clones, with 90% seen just once and roughly 5% held by the top ten. The material was peripheral blood, obtained after neoadjuvant nivolumab, alone or with ipilimumab, at or shortly before surgery. The receptors stem from an adult with non-small cell lung cancer.

The chain employs TRBV5-6 and TRBJ2-3, with D perhaps TRBD1 (5 bases). The CDR3 runs 15 residues. The germline V gene has CDR1 SGHDT and CDR2 YYEEEE. The V and J ends lost 3 bases and 1 base respectively, with 12 bases between them. In DNA form, the CDR3 reads TGTGCCAGCAGCTACGACAGAACTGGCACAGATACGCAGTATTTT. It translates to CASSYDRTGTDTQYF.

V gene TRBV4-3 combines with J gene TRBJ2-7, with D unclear. V shed 0 bases and J shed 11 bases, with 20 bases lying between them. Germline-derived CDR1 and CDR2 are LGHNA and YSLEER. There are 15 residues in the CDR3. In DNA form, the CDR3 reads TGCGCCAGCAGCCAAGATTTCCGGGCCGATCCCCCAAAGTACTTC. Translating it yields CASSQDFRADPPKYF.

The genes are TRBV13 and TRBJ1-5; D is possibly TRBD1 (6 bases). This CDR3 contains 14 residues. V was clipped by 5 bases and J by 1 base, with 9 bases between them. CDR1 is PRHDT and CDR2 is FYEKMQ in the germline V gene (reference sequence). CDR3 residues: CASSRGGSNQPQHF. The CDR3 DNA is TGTGCCAGCAGCCGAGGGGGGAGCAATCAGCCCCAGCATTTT.

The chain employs TRBV6-5 and TRBJ1-1; D gene ambiguous. Germline loops: CDR1 MNHEY, CDR2 SVGAGI. Trimming shortened V by 0 bases and J by 10 bases, and 15 bases separated the two germline ends. The CDR3 length is 14 residues. The CDR3 region has the DNA TGTGCCAGCAGTTACTCGCGGGATTCGAGGAGAGCTTTCTTT. Translated, it gives CASSYSRDSRRAFF.

The J gene is TRBJ2-1, the V gene TRBV11-3; maybe TRBD1 (6 bases). The CDR3 totals 15 residues. Germline-derived CDR1 and CDR2 are SGHNT and YENEEA. Trimming removed 1 base at V and 3 bases at J, with 10 bases between. CDR3 sequence (DNA): TGTGCCAGCAGCTTAGGGCAGGGGCGCTACAATGAGCAGTTCTTC. Amino acid sequence: CASSLGQGRYNEQFF. Together with reference TRBV11-3 and TRBJ2-1, the CDR3 gives the full variable domain: EAGVVQSPRYKIIEKKQPVAFWCNPISGHNTLYWYLQNLGQGPELLIRYENEEAVDDSQLPKDRFSAERLKGVDSTLKIQPAELGDSAVYLCASSLGQGRYNEQFFGPGTRLTVL.

The chain recombines TRBV2 with TRBJ2-7; D remains ambiguous. CDR3 length: 11 amino acids. CDR1 is SNHLY, CDR2 FYNNEI, per germline. V lost 5 bases to trimming and J lost 9 bases, with 11 bases between them. The CDR3 sequence is CASSPRTPQYF. CDR3 sequence (DNA): TGTGCCAGCAGTCCCCGGACGCCGCAGTACTTC.

By sample fraction, this clone is medium-sized. This chain uses TRBV4-1 with TRBJ1-5; perhaps TRBD1 as D (6 bases). This CDR3 spans 17 amino acids. In germline, CDR1 is MGHRA, CDR2 YSYEKL. V was shortened by 0 bases and J by 2 bases, with 14 bases between the two germline ends. The CDR3 coding sequence is TGCGCCAGCAGCCAAGAAGCCTCAGGGGCGGGCAATCAGCCCCAGCATTTT. Its translation is CASSQEASGAGNQPQHF.

V and J are TRBV7-2 and TRBJ1-2; no reliable D call. The CDR3 has 12 amino acids. The V end lost 0 bases, the J end lost 5 bases, and 4 bases lay between the germline ends. Germline CDR1 and CDR2: SGHTA and FQGNSA. The DNA of the CDR3 is TGTGCCAGCAGCTTAGCGGGGTATGGCTACACCTTC. Translation gives CASSLAGYGYTF.

The chain employs TRBV2 and TRBJ2-1; D call uncertain. The CDR3 is 12 residues long. V was clipped by 5 bases and J by 4 bases, with 6 bases between them. The germline gives CDR1 SNHLY, CDR2 FYNNEI. The CDR3 spells CASSSPYNEQFF. The CDR3 DNA reads TGTGCCAGCAGTTCCCCGTACAATGAGCAGTTCTTC.

This sequence joins TRBV18 and TRBJ1-2, with TRBD1 identical over 7 bases. From germline, CDR1 is KGHSH and CDR2 LQKENI. V gave up 6 bases and J gave up 5 bases; unmatched junction bases: 12. The CDR3 sequence is 15 residues long. The CDR3 is CASSLTSGTVYGYTF. The CDR3 region has the DNA TGTGCCAGCTCTCTCACTTCCGGGACAGTATATGGCTACACCTTC.

This clone was seen just once. This sequence joins TRBV7-8 and TRBJ2-3; TRBD2 is a possible D gene (5 bases). Trimming cost V 3 bases and J 0 bases, with 10 bases left between them. Germline CDR1 is SGHVS and CDR2 is FQNEAQ. The CDR3 covers 15 residues. CDR3 region: CASSLEAESTDTQYF. In nucleotides, the CDR3 is TGTGCCAGCAGCTTGGAAGCGGAGAGCACAGATACGCAGTATTTT.

The V gene is TRBV6-6, the J gene TRBJ2-1; D remains ambiguous. The CDR3 sequence is 14 residues long. Trimming left V 0 bases short and J 4 bases short, with 7 bases between. Germline loops: CDR1 MNHNY, CDR2 SVGAGI (reference sequence). The CDR3 loop is CASSYSGNYNEQFF. The CDR3 region has the DNA TGTGCCAGCAGTTACTCGGGTAATTACAATGAGCAGTTCTTC.

The chain employs TRBV13 and TRBJ2-2; the D gene is possibly TRBD2 (6 bases). The CDR3 sequence is 18 residues long. Germline assignment: CDR1 PRHDT and CDR2 FYEKMQ (reference sequence). Trimming took off 5 bases at V and 4 bases at J, with 23 bases between the two ends. The CDR3 region has the DNA TGTGCCAGCAGCATAAACGAGATCCGCGGGGCCCGCACCGGGGAGCTGTTTTTT. Residues: CASSINEIRGARTGELFF.

V gene TRBV12-5 combines with J gene TRBJ2-2, with unresolved D. Trimming took 6 bases from V and 1 from J, leaving 3 bases between them. Germline V gives CDR1 LGHNT, CDR2 FRNRAP. The CDR3 length is 12 residues. The DNA of the CDR3 is TGTGCTAGTGGGAAGAACACCGGGGAGCTGTTTTTT. Translating it yields CASGKNTGELFF.

The chain has TRBV11-1 and TRBJ1-6; 7 bases line up with TRBD1. The J segment lost 7 bases and the V segment lost 4 bases, leaving 10 bases of the junction unmatched. Germline CDR1 is SGHAT and CDR2 is FQDESV (reference sequence). This CDR3 is built from 16 residues. CDR3 region: CASSSDYRGWNSPLHF. The DNA of the CDR3 is TGTGCCAGCAGCTCTGATTACAGGGGCTGGAATTCACCCCTCCACTTT.

The chain couples TRBV18 to TRBJ1-2; D is undetermined. Germline V CDR1 and CDR2: KGHSH, LQKENI. Trimming shortened V by 1 base and J by 4 bases, and 7 bases separated the two germline ends. The CDR3 totals 13 residues. CDR3 DNA: TGTGCCAGCTCACCACAGGATGGCTATGGCTACACCTTC. It specifies CASSPQDGYGYTF.

The J gene is TRBJ1-2, the V gene TRBV7-2; 10 bases map to TRBD1. J lost 4 bases, V lost 3 bases, and 5 bases had no gene match. Germline CDR1 is SGHTA and CDR2 is FQGNSA. This CDR3 is built from 15 residues. CDR3 bases: TGTGCCAGCAGCTTCCGACAGGGGGCGACCTATGGCTACACCTTC. Translating it yields CASSFRQGATYGYTF. The variable domain in full, completed from reference TRBV7-2 and TRBJ1-2, reads GAGVSQSPSNKVTEKGKDVELRCDPISGHTALYWYRQSLGQGLEFLIYFQGNSAPDKSGLPSDRFSAERTGGSVSTLTIQRTQQEDSAVYLCASSFRQGATYGYTFGSGTRLTVV.

Here the CDR3 reads CATSPAVQTQYF. DNA for the CDR3: TGTGCCACCAGCCCCGCCGTTCAGACCCAGTACTTC. The chain uses TRBV15 and TRBJ2-5; the D is unclear. CDR3 length: 12 residues. Germline CDR1 and CDR2: LNHNV and YYDKDF (reference sequence). V was trimmed by 5 bases and J by 6 bases, leaving 10 bases between them.